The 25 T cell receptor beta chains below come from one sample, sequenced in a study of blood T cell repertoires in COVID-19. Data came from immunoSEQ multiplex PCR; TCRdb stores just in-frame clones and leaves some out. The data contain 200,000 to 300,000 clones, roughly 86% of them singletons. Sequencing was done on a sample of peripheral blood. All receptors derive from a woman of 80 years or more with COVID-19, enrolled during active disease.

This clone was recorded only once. CDR3 DNA sequence: TGTGCCAGCAGCTCGACAGGGTTGTACAATGAGCAGTTCTTC. Translation: CASSSTGLYNEQFF. V and J are TRBV7-3 and TRBJ2-1; 7 bases are shared with TRBD1. The CDR3 runs to 14 residues. Looked up from germline, CDR1 is SGHTA and CDR2 is FQGTGA. With 4 bases clipped from V and 4 bases from J, the junction kept 4 bases outside the gene matches.

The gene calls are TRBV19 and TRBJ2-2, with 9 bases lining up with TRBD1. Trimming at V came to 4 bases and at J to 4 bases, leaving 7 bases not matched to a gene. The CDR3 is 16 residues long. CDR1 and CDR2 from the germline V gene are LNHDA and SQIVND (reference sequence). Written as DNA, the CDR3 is TGTGCCAGTAGTAAGGACAGGGGAACGGTCACCGGGGAGCTGTTTTTT. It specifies CASSKDRGTVTGELFF.

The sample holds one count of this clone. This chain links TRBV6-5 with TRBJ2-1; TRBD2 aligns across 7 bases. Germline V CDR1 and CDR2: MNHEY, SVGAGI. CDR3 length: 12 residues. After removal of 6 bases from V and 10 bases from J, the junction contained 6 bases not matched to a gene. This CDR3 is CASRGTNGEQFF. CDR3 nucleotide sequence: TGTGCCAGCAGGGGGACTAATGGGGAGCAGTTCTTC.

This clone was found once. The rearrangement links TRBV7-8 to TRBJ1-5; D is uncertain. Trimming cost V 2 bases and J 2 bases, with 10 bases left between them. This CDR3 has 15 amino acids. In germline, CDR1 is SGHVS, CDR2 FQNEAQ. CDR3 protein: CASSLKGGGNQPQHF. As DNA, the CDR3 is TGTGCCAGCAGCTTAAAGGGAGGAGGCAATCAGCCCCAGCATTTT.

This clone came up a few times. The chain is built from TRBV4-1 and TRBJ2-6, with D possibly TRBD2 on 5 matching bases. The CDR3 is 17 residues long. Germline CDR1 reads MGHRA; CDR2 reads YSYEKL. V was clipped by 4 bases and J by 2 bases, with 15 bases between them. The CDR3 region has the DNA TGCGCCAGCAGCCCCCCGGGGTTTCTGCCTGGGGCCAACGTCCTGACTTTC. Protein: CASSPPGFLPGANVLTF.

The chain's CDR3 is CATARGSNQPQHF. The CDR3 DNA reads TGTGCCACAGCGCGGGGTTCGAATCAGCCCCAGCATTTT. This sequence joins TRBV2 and TRBJ1-5, with D uncertain. The CDR3 has 13 amino acids. V was cut by 10 bases and J by 4 bases, with 14 bases left in between. Germline CDR1 SNHLY, CDR2 FYNNEI.

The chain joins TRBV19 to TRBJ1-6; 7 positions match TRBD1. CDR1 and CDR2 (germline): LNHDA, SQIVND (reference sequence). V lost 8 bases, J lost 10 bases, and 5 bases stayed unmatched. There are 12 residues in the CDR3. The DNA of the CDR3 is TGTGCCAGTTCGACAGGGCCCTCACCCCTCCACTTT. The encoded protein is CASSTGPSPLHF.

This chain's CDR3 is CASSLGSQGGNQPQHF. The CDR3 DNA follows: TGCGCCAGCAGCTTGGGGAGCCAAGGGGGCAATCAGCCCCAGCATTTT. The V and J genes are TRBV5-1 and TRBJ1-5; possible D gene TRBD1, 5 bases. The CDR3 length is 16 residues. Germline V gene lookup returns CDR1 SGHRS and CDR2 YFSETQ. V was clipped by 0 bases and J by 2 bases, with 12 bases between them.

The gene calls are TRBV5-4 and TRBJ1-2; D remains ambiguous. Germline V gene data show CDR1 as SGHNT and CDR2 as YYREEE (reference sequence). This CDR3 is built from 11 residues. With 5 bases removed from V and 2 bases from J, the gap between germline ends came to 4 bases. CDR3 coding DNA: TGTGCCAGCAGTGAGAACTATGGCTACACCTTC. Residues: CASSENYGYTF.

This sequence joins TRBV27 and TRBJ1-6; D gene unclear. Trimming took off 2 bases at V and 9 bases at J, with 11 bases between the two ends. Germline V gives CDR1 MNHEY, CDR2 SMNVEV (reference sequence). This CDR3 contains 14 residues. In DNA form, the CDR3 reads TGTGCCAGCAGTTTAATGGGAGTTGGTTCACCCCTCCACTTT. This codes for CASSLMGVGSPLHF.

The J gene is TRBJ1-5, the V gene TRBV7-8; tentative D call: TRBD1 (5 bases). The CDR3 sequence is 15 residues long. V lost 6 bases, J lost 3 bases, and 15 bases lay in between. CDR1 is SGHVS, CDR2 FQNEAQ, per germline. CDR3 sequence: CASSPREGSNQPQHF. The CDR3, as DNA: TGTGCCAGCAGTCCCAGGGAAGGATCCAATCAGCCCCAGCATTTT.

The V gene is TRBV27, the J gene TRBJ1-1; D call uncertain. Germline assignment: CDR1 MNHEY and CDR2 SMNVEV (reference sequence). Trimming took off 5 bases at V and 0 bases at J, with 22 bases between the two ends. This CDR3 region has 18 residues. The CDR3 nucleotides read TGTGCCAGCAGTGGCCGACCCCCCCTGGGCAGGTTGAACACTGAAGCTTTCTTT. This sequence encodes CASSGRPPLGRLNTEAFF.

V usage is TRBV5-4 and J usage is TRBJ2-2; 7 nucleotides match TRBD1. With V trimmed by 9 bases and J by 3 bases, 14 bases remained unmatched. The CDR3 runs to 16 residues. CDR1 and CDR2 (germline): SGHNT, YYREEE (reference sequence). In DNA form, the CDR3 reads TGTGCCACGCGCACCGAACACAGGGGAGACACCGGGGAGCTGTTTTTT. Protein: CATRTEHRGDTGELFF. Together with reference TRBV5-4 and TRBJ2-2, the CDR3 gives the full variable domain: ETGVTQSPTHLIKTRGQQVTLRCSSQSGHNTVSWYQQALGQGPQFIFQYYREEENGRGNFPPRFSGLQFPNYSSELNVNALELDDSALYLCATRTEHRGDTGELFFGEGSRLTVL.

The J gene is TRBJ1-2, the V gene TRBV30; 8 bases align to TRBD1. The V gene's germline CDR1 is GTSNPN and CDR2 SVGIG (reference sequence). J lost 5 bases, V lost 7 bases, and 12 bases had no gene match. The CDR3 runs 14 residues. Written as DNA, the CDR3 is TGTGCCTCCTCCCCCGGACAGGGCTGGTATGGCTACACCTTC. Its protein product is CASSPGQGWYGYTF. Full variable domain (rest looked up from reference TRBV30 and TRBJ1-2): SQTIHQWPATLVQPVGSPLSLECTVEGTSNPNLYWYRQAAGRGLQLLFYSVGIGQISSEVPQNLSASRPQDRQFILSSKKLLLSDSGFYLCASSPGQGWYGYTFGSGTRLTVV.

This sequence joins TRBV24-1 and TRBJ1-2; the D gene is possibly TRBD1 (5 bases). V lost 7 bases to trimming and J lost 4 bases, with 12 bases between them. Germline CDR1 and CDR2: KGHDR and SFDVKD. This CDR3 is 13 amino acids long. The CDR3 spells CATRAGQSYGYTF. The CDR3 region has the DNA TGTGCCACCAGGGCAGGGCAAAGCTATGGCTACACCTTC.

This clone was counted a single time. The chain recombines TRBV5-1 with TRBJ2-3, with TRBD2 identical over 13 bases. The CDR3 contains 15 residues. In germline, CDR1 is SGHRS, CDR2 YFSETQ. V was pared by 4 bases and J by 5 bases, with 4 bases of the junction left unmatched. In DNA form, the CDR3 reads TGCGCCAGCAGCACTAGCGGGGGGGCGGAAGATACGCAGTATTTT. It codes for CASSTSGGAEDTQYF.

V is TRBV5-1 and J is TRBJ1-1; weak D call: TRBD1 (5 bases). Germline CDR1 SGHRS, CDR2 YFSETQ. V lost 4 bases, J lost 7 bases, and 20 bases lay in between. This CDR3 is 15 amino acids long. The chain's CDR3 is CASSPSGGVNNEAFF. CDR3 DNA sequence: TGCGCCAGCAGCCCAAGCGGAGGGGTTAATAATGAAGCTTTCTTT. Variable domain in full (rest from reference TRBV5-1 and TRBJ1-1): KAGVTQTPRYLIKTRGQQVTLSCSPISGHRSVSWYQQTPGQGLQFLFEYFSETQRNKGNFPGRFSGRQFSNSRSEMNVSTLELGDSALYLCASSPSGGVNNEAFFGQGTRLTVV.

CDR3 nucleotides: TGTGCCAGCAGCTTAGGACGCGGGGGGGCTAAAGACAATCAGCCCCAGCATTTT. It codes for CASSLGRGGAKDNQPQHF. This chain uses TRBV7-9 with TRBJ1-5, with a tentative D call TRBD1 (6 bases). The V end lost 1 base, the J end lost 3 bases, and 19 bases lay between the germline ends. In germline, CDR1 is SEHNR, CDR2 FQNEAQ (reference sequence). This CDR3 has 18 residues.

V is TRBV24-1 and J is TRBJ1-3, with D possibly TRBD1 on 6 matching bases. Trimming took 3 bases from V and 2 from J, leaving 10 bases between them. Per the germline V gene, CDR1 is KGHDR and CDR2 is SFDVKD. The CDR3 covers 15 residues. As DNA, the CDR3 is TGTGCCACCAGTGATACAGGGAACGCTGGAAACACCATATATTTT. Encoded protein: CATSDTGNAGNTIYF.

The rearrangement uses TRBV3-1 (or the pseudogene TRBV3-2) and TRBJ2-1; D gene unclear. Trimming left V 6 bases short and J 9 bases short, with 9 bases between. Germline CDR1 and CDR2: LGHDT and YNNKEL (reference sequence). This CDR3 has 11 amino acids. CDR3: CASSLGSEQFF. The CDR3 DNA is TGTGCCAGCAGTCTGGGCAGTGAGCAGTTCTTC.

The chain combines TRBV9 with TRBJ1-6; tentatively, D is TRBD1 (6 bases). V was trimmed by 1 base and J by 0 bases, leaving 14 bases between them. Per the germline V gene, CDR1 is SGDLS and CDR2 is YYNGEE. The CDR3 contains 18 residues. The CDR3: CASSVSGAQSSYNSPLHF. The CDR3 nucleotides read TGTGCCAGCAGCGTATCAGGGGCCCAAAGCTCCTATAATTCACCCCTCCACTTT. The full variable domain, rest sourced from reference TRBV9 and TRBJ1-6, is DSGVTQTPKHLITATGQRVTLRCSPRSGDLSVYWYQQSLDQGLQFLIQYYNGEERAKGNILERFSAQQFPDLHSELNLSSLELGDSALYFCASSVSGAQSSYNSPLHFGNGTRLTVT.

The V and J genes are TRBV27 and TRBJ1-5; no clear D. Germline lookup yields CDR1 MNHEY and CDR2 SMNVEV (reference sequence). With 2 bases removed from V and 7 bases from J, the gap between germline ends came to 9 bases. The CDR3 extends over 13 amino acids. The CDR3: CASSLRTGQPQHF. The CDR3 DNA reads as TGTGCCAGCAGTTTAAGGACTGGGCAGCCCCAGCATTTT.

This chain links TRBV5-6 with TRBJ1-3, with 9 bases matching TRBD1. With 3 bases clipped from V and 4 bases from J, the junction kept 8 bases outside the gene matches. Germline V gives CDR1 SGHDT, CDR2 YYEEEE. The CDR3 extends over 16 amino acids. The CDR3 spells CASSSPGQGGGNTIYF. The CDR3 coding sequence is TGTGCCAGCAGCTCGCCGGGACAGGGTGGCGGAAACACCATATATTTT.

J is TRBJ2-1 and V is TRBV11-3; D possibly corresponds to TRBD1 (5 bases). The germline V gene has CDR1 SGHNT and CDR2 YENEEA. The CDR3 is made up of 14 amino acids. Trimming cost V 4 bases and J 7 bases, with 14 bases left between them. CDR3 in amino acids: CASSWGQVGNEQFF. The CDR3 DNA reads TGTGCCAGCAGCTGGGGCCAGGTGGGGAATGAGCAGTTCTTC.

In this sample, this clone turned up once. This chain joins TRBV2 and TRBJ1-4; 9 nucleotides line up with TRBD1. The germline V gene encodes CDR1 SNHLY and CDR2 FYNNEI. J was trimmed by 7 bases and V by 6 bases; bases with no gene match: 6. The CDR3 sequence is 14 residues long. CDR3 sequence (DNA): TGTGCCAGCAGGGGGACAGGGAAAAGTGAAAAACTGTTTTTT. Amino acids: CASRGTGKSEKLFF.